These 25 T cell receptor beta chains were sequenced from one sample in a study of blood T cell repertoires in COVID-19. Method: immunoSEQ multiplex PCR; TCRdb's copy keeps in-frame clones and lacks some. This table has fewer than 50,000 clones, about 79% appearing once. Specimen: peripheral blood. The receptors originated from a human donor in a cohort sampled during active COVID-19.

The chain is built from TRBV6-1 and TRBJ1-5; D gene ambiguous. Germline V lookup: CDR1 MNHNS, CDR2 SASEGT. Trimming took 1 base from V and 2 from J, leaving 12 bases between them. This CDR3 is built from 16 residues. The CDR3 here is CASSEVTGRGNQPQHF. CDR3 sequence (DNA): TGTGCCAGCAGTGAAGTCACGGGGAGGGGCAATCAGCCCCAGCATTTT.

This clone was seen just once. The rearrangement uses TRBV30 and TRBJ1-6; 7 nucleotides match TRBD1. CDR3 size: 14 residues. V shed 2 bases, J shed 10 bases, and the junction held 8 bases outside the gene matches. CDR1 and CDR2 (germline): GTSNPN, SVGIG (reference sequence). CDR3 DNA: TGTGCCTGGAGTCGACAGGGTACTAGCTCACCCCTCCACTTT. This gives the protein CAWSRQGTSSPLHF.

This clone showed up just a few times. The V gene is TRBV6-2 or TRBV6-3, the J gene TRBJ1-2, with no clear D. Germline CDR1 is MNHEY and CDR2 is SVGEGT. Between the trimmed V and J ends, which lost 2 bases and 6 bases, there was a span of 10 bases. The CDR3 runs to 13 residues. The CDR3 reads CASSYRREDGYTF. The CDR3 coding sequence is TGTGCCAGCAGTTACCGTAGGGAGGATGGCTACACCTTC.

The CDR3 here is CASNLNTGRKTNEKLFF. As DNA, the CDR3 is TGTGCCAGTAATTTAAATACAGGAAGAAAAACTAATGAAAAACTGTTTTTT. V usage is TRBV19 and J usage is TRBJ1-4, with D perhaps matching TRBD1 (5 bases). This CDR3 is built from 17 residues. V was cut by 7 bases and J by 1 base, with 19 bases left in between. Germline CDR1 is LNHDA and CDR2 is SQIVND (reference sequence).

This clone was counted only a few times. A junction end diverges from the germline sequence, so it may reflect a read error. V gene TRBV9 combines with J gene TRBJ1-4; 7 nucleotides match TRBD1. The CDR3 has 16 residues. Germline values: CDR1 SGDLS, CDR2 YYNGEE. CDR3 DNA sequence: TGTGCCAGCAGCGTACGCCTCCGGATCCAGGGGGGCTTTCGCATTTTT. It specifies CASSVRLRIQGGFRIF.

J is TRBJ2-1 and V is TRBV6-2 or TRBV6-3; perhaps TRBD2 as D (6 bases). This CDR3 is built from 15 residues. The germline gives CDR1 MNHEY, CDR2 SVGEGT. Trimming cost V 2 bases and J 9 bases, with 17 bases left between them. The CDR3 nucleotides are TGTGCCAGCAGTTACGAGAGGGAGGCCCGTTCTGAGCAGTTCTTC. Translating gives CASSYEREARSEQFF.

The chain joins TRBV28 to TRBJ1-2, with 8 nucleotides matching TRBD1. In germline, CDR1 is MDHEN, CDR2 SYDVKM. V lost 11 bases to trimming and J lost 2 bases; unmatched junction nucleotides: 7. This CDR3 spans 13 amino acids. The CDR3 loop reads CAGNRGGNYGYTF. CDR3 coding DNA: TGTGCCGGTAACAGGGGGGGGAACTATGGCTACACCTTC.

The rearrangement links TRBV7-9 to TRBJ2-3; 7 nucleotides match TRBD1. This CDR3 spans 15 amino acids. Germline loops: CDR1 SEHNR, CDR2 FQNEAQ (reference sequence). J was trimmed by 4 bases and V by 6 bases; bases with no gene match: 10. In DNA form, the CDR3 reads TGTGCCAGCAGGCCCCAGGGGGTAGGCGCAGATACGCAGTATTTT. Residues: CASRPQGVGADTQYF.

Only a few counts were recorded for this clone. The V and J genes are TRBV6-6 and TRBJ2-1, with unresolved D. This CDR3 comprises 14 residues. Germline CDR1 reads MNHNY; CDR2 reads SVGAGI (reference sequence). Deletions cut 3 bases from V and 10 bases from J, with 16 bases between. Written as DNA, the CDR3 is TGTGCCAGCAGTTATGGTTCGGTGGTCCCAGAGCAGTTCTTC. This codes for CASSYGSVVPEQFF.

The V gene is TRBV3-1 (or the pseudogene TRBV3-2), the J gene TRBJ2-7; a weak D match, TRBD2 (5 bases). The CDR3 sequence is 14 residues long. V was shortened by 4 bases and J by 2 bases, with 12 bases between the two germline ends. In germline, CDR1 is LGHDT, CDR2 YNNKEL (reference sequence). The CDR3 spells CASSPRRAPYEQYF. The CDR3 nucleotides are TGTGCCAGCAGCCCCAGGCGGGCCCCCTACGAGCAGTACTTC.

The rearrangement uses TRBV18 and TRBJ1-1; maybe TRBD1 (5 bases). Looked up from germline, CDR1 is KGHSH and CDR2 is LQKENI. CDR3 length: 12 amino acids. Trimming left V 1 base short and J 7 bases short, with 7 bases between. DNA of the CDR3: TGTGCCAGCTCACCACTCAGGGATGAAGCTTTCTTT. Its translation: CASSPLRDEAFF.

CDR3 coding DNA: TGCGCCAGCAGCCAAGAAAGCGACCCTCGAAGTATTGAGCAGTTCTTC. This codes for CASSQESDPRSIEQFF. This sequence joins TRBV4-3 and TRBJ2-1; D is unresolved. CDR3 length: 16 amino acids. CDR1 is LGHNA and CDR2 is YSLEER in the germline V gene. With 0 bases removed from V and 9 bases from J, the gap between germline ends came to 18 bases.

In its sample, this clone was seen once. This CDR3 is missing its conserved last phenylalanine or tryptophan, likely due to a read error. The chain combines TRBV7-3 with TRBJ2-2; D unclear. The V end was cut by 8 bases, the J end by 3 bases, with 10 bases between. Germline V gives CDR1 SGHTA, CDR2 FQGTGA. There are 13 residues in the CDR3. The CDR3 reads CASSVSYTGELFS. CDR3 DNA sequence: TGTGCCAGCTCCGTTTCGTACACCGGGGAGCTGTTTTCT.

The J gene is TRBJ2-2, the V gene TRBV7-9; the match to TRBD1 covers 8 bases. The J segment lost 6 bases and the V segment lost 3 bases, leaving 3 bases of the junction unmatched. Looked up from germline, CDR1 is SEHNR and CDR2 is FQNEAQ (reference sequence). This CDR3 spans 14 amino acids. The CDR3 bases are TGTGCCAGCAGCTTTTGGACAGGGTCCGGGGAGCTGTTTTTT. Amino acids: CASSFWTGSGELFF.

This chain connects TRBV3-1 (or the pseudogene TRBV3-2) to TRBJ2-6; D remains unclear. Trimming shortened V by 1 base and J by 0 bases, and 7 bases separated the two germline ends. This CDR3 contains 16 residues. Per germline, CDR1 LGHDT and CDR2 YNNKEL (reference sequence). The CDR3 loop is CASSQGGFSGANVLTF. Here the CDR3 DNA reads TGTGCCAGCAGCCAAGGAGGTTTCTCTGGGGCCAACGTCCTGACTTTC.

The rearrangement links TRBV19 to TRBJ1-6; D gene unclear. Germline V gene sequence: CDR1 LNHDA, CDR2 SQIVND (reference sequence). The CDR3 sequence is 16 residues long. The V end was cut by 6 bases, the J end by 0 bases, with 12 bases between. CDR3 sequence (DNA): TGTGCCAGTAGAACGATACAAAGCTCCTATAATTCACCCCTCCACTTT. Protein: CASRTIQSSYNSPLHF.

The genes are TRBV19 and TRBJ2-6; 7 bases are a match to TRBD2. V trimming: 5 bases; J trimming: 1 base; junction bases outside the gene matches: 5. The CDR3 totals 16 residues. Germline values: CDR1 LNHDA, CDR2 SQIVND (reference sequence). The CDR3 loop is CASSATSWSGANVLTF. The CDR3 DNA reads TGTGCCAGTAGTGCGACTAGCTGGTCTGGGGCCAACGTCCTGACTTTC.

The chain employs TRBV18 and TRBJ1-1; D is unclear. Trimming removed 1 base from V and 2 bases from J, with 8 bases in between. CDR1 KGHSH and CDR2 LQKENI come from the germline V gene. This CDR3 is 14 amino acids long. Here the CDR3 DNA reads TGTGCCAGCTCACCACAGACAACAAACACTGAAGCTTTCTTT. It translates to CASSPQTTNTEAFF.

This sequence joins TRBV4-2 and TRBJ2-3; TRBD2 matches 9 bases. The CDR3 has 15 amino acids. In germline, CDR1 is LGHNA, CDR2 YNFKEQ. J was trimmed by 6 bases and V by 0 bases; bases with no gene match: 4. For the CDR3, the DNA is TGTGCCAGCAGCCAAGAGCTAGCGGGGTTGGATACGCAGTATTTT. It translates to CASSQELAGLDTQYF.

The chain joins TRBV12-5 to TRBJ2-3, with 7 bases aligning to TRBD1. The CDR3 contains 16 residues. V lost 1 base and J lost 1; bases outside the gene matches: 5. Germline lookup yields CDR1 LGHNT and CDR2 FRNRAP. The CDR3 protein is CASGLGTGAGTDTQYF. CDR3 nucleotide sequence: TGTGCTAGTGGTTTGGGCACAGGGGCTGGCACAGATACGCAGTATTTT.

The CDR3, as DNA: TGTGCCAGCTCACCAGGCAGGACTGAAGAGACCCAGTACTTC. Encoded protein: CASSPGRTEETQYF. This chain connects TRBV18 to TRBJ2-5, with D possibly matching TRBD2 (5 bases). V was trimmed by 2 bases and J by 3 bases, leaving 10 bases between them. Germline V gene data show CDR1 as KGHSH and CDR2 as LQKENI. CDR3 length: 14 residues.

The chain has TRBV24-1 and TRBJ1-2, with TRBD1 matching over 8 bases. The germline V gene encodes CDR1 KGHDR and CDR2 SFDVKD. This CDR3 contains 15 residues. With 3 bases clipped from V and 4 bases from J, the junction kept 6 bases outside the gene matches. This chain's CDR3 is CATSDAGTGLYGYTF. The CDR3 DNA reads TGTGCCACCAGTGATGCCGGGACAGGACTCTATGGCTACACCTTC.

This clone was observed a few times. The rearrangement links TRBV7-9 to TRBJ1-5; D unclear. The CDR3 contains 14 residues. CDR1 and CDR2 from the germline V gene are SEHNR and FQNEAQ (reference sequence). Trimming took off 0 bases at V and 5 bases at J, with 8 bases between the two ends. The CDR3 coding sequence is TGTGCCAGCAGCTTAGCGGGCGGGGATCAGCCCCAGCATTTT. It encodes CASSLAGGDQPQHF.

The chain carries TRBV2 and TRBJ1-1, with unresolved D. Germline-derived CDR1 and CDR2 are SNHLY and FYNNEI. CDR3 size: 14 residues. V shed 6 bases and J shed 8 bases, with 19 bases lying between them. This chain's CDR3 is CASRAGRERVEAFF. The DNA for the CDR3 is TGTGCCAGCAGGGCCGGACGGGAAAGGGTCGAAGCTTTCTTT. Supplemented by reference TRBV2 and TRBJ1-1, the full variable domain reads EPEVTQTPSHQVTQMGQEVILRCVPISNHLYFYWYRQILGQKVEFLVSFYNNEISEKSEIFDDQFSVERPDGSNFTLKIRSTKLEDSAMYFCASRAGRERVEAFFGQGTRLTVV.

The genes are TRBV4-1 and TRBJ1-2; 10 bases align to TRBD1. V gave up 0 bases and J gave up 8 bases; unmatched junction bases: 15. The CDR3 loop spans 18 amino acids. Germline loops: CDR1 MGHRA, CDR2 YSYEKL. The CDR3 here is CASSQDETGGVSRYGYTF. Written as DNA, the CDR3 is TGCGCCAGCAGCCAAGATGAGACAGGGGGCGTTTCACGGTACGGCTACACCTTC.